The following is a TCR beta chain sequence with its context. It has no known antigen specificity. No qualities accompany the bases; no much larger clone lies one base away. V is cut back by 2 bases and J by 10 bases, with 7 bases in the junction unmatched. CDR1 SGHTA and CDR2 FQGNSA are derived from the germline V gene. Taken from cysteine to phenylalanine, the CDR3 has 14 residues. Only the CDR3 region is kept as DNA, spanning 42 bases read in frame from base 1. These data are taken from a study of OX40 agonist ivuxolimab in advanced cancers. Study-level background: Ivuxolimab was a fully human IgG2 agonistic monoclonal antibody targeting the costimulatory receptor OX40 (CD134). In the dose-escalation cohort, 82.7% of patients were male, and the mean age was approximately 60 years, with a range of about 23 to 90. The monotherapy dose-escalation portion (N of about 52 patients) of the phase I ivuxolimab trial is reported in the paper. Intravenous ivuxolimab was administered to patients every 2 weeks at six dose levels: 0.01, 0.1, 0.3, 1.5, 3 and 10 mg/kg. Among the 50 to 55 dose-escalation patients, 19 had hepatocellular carcinoma, roughly 15 melanoma, 9 renal cell carcinoma and 9 head and neck cancer. Peripheral TCRbeta sequencing was intended to test whether TCR sequence diversity was altered and clonal T-cell expansion was caused by ivuxolimab. Partial responses occurred in three dose-escalation patients, of whom one had hepatocellular carcinoma and two had cutaneous melanoma. Prior anti-PD-1, anti-PD-L1 or anti-CTLA-4 therapy was permitted, and about 40% of dose-escalation patients had received checkpoint inhibitors.

The study at large found these results: Low levels of normalized T-cell clonal expansion were also seen in some patients who did not respond. At doses from 0.1 to 3.0 mg/kg, clonal expansion was seen in both CD4+ and CD8+ blood T cells between baseline and week 6. Antigen specificity was not determined for the clonally expanded peripheral T cells. In the 0.1-3.0 mg/kg groups, partial responders had among the lowest normalized peripheral clonal expansion, particularly in CD8+ T cells. After ivuxolimab, CD8+ T cells had more expanded clones than CD4+ T cells on average.

To sequence the TCRbeta CDR3 region, genomic DNA was isolated from the sorted cells. The immunoSEQ Assay was used for sequencing of TCRbeta CDR3 regions. TCRdb mirrors the immuneACCESS table, restricted to in-frame sequences. Some clones are absent from its copies; in checked studies, under half trace to an unresolved V gene, and the reason for the others is unknown. The sample table contains roughly 76,000 clones; only one count was recorded for approximately 86% of them. Together, the top ten hold roughly 8% of the sample. Patients with autoimmune disease history or receiving systemic immunosuppression were excluded from the trial. In every dose cohort, peripheral blood was drawn for TCR sequencing at baseline, cycle 4 day 1, and cycle 7 day 1. Samples came from an open-label, multicenter, first-in-human phase I dose-escalation trial of ivuxolimab. Adults with locally advanced or metastatic melanoma, renal cell, hepatocellular, or head and neck squamous cell carcinoma were enrolled in the trial. CD4+ and CD8+ T cells were sorted separately from peripheral blood before TCR sequencing.

Specimen: CD4+ or CD8+ T cells sorted from blood, collected in a trial of the OX40 agonist ivuxolimab. The TCR originated in an adult with an advanced solid tumor such as melanoma, head and neck, liver or kidney cancer. Recombination linked TRBV7-2 to TRBJ1-1; TRBD1 lines up with 10 middle nucleotides. CDR3 reads: CASSLLLGQGVAFF. The nucleotide sequence is TGTGCCAGCAGCTTACTTCTTGGACAGGGGGTAGCTTTCTTT.